The subject of this entry is one TCR beta chain. This specimen belongs to a study of control samples from healthy donors and cancer patients. The V segment lost 5 bases and the J segment 0 bases; nucleotides outside the gene matches: 10. The CDR3 sequence is 17 residues long. CDR1 is LNHNV, CDR2 YYDKDF, per germline (reference sequence). Libraries were prepared by immunoSEQ multiplex PCR; TCRdb keeps only in-frame clonotypes and omits some of them. Of about 130,000 clones listed, around 92% are singletons. The chain employs TRBV15 and TRBJ2-1; the match to TRBD2 covers 7 bases. The sequence came from a man older than 75 with head and neck cancer. Sequencing used PBMCs. The CDR3 here is CATSPLRTSRSYNEQFF. DNA of the CDR3: TGTGCCACCAGCCCTCTCCGGACTAGTCGCTCCTACAATGAGCAGTTCTTC.